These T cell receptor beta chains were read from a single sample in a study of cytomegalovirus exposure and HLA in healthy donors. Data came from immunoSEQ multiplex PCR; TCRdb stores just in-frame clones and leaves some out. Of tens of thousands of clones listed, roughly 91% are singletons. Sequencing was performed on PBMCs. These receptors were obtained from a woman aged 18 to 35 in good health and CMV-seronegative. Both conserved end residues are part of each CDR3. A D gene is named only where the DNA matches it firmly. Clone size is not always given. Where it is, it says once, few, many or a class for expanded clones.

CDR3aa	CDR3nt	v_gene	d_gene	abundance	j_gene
CASSLWASGTVAKNIQYF	TGTGCCAGCAGCTTATGGGCTAGCGGGACGGTAGCCAAAAACATTCAGTACTTC	TRBV11-2	TRBD2	.	TRBJ2-4
CASSARLYNEQFF	TGTGCCAGCAGCGCTAGACTGTACAATGAGCAGTTCTTC	TRBV7-8	.	.	TRBJ2-1
CASSPPGGLVVNEQFF	TGTGCCAGCAGCCCCCCCGGAGGACTAGTCGTCAATGAGCAGTTCTTC	TRBV5-6	TRBD2	once	TRBJ2-1
CASSEDPPGSGGTDTQYF	TGTGCCAGCAGTGAGGACCCCCCCGGGAGTGGTGGGACAGATACGCAGTATTTT	TRBV6-4	.	.	TRBJ2-3
CSVGGRTSYEQYF	TGCAGCGTTGGCGGGCGGACTTCCTACGAGCAGTACTTC	TRBV29-1	.	.	TRBJ2-7
CSVELAGAISYEQYF	TGCAGCGTAGAACTAGCGGGGGCGATCTCCTACGAGCAGTACTTC	TRBV29-1	TRBD2	.	TRBJ2-7
CASSPASSYNSPLHF	TGTGCCAGCAGTCCCGCGAGCTCCTATAATTCACCCCTCCACTTT	TRBV6-5	.	once	TRBJ1-6
CASSLTGSGHSYEQYF	TGTGCCAGCAGTCTTACAGGCTCGGGACACTCCTACGAGCAGTACTTC	TRBV28	.	.	TRBJ2-7
CASSVGRGPRSEAFF	TGTGCCAGCAGCGTAGGAAGGGGGCCGCGGTCTGAAGCTTTCTTT	TRBV9	TRBD1	.	TRBJ1-1
CASQQGDSNEQFF	TGCGCCAGTCAACAGGGGGATTCCAATGAGCAGTTCTTC	TRBV5-1	TRBD1	.	TRBJ2-1
CASSHGIAGNTDTQYF	TGTGCCAGCAGCCACGGGATAGCGGGAAACACAGATACGCAGTATTTT	TRBV4-2	TRBD2	.	TRBJ2-3
CASSMMGQSYGYTF	TGTGCCAGTAGTATGATGGGACAGAGCTATGGCTACACCTTC	TRBV19	TRBD1	.	TRBJ1-2
CASSKMGQGSYEQYF	TGTGCCAGCAGCAAGATGGGACAGGGCTCCTACGAGCAGTACTTC	TRBV11-2	TRBD1	.	TRBJ2-7
CASSLRGQVTDTQYF	TGTGCCAGCAGCTTACGGGGACAGGTCACAGATACGCAGTATTTT	TRBV7-3	TRBD1	.	TRBJ2-3
CASSKTGLNTEAFF	TGTGCCAGCAGTAAGACAGGCCTGAACACTGAAGCTTTCTTT	TRBV27	.	.	TRBJ1-1
CASSYSGGLTDTQYF	TGCGCCAGCAGCTACAGCGGGGGCCTCACAGATACGCAGTATTTT	TRBV5-1	TRBD2	.	TRBJ2-3
CASSDLAGEYNEQFF	TGTGCCAGCAGTGACTTAGCGGGAGAATACAATGAGCAGTTCTTC	TRBV6-4	TRBD2	.	TRBJ2-1
CASSFSTGSSGNTIYF	TGTGCCAGCAGCTTCAGTACAGGGAGCTCTGGAAACACCATATATTTT	TRBV9	.	.	TRBJ1-3
CASSIRGAVQETQYF	TGTGCCAGTAGTATACGGGGGGCCGTCCAAGAGACCCAGTACTTC	TRBV19	.	.	TRBJ2-5
CASISLFNTGELFF	TGTGCCAGCATAAGCCTTTTTAACACCGGGGAGCTGTTTTTT	TRBV28	.	.	TRBJ2-2
CASSRSGTGLYNEQFF	TGTGCCAGCAGCCGCTCCGGGACAGGGCTCTACAATGAGCAGTTCTTC	TRBV5-5	TRBD1	.	TRBJ2-1
CASSQDNSYYEQYF	TGTGCCAGCAGCCAAGATAACAGCTACTACGAGCAGTACTTC	TRBV14	.	.	TRBJ2-7
CASSPTTGMVDDEKLFF	TGTGCCAGCTCACCGACGACAGGGATGGTGGATGATGAAAAACTGTTTTTT	TRBV18	TRBD1	once	TRBJ1-4
CASRVSSGDIYEQFF	TGTGCCAGCAGGGTGTCTAGCGGGGATATCTATGAGCAGTTCTTC	TRBV5-5	TRBD2	once	TRBJ2-1
CASSQVAATRNTEAFF	TGTGCCAGCAGCCAAGTGGCGGCCACTCGGAACACTGAAGCTTTCTTT	TRBV14	.	.	TRBJ1-1
CASSQGRTGSSYNSPLHF	TGTGCCAGCAGCCAGGGAAGGACAGGTAGCTCCTATAATTCACCCCTCCACTTT	TRBV7-3	TRBD1	.	TRBJ1-6
CATSRQVSYEQYF	TGTGCCACCAGCAGACAGGTCTCCTACGAGCAGTACTTC	TRBV15	.	.	TRBJ2-7
CASSLRGTSGTGELFF	TGTGCCAGCAGCCTAAGAGGGACTAGCGGTACCGGGGAGCTGTTTTTT	TRBV7-3	TRBD2	.	TRBJ2-2
CASVSGGAKDTQYF	TGTGCCAGCGTTAGCGGGGGGGCAAAAGATACGCAGTATTTT	TRBV6-1	TRBD2	.	TRBJ2-3
CASRPLGLPQVYEQYF	TGTGCCAGCAGGCCCTTGGGACTTCCTCAAGTGTACGAGCAGTACTTC	TRBV27	.	.	TRBJ2-7
CASSAKSSDRYGYTF	TGTGCCAGCTCAGCAAAATCATCAGACAGATATGGCTACACCTTC	TRBV18	.	.	TRBJ1-2
CASSPLVRRVQGGEQFF	TGTGCCAGCAGCCCCCTCGTGAGACGGGTTCAAGGGGGTGAGCAGTTCTTC	TRBV5-6	.	once	TRBJ2-1
CASSITGRDSPLHF	TGTGCCAGTAGTATAACGGGCAGGGATTCACCCCTCCACTTT	TRBV19	.	.	TRBJ1-6
CASSLGPGPEQFF	TGCGCCAGCAGCTTGGGTCCGGGTCCTGAGCAGTTCTTC	TRBV5-1	.	.	TRBJ2-1
CASSVADRVYGYTF	TGTGCCAGCAGCGTAGCCGACAGGGTTTATGGCTACACCTTC	TRBV9	TRBD1	.	TRBJ1-2
CASSVTGLRSSYEQYF	TGTGCCAGTAGTGTAACAGGGCTGAGGAGTTCCTACGAGCAGTACTTC	TRBV19	.	.	TRBJ2-7
CSVEGDRSTDTQYF	TGCAGCGTTGAAGGGGACAGAAGCACAGATACGCAGTATTTT	TRBV29-1	TRBD1	.	TRBJ2-3
CATSRDVWGGNQPQHF	TGTGCCACCAGCAGAGATGTTTGGGGGGGCAATCAGCCCCAGCATTTT	TRBV15	.	.	TRBJ1-5
CSVNQLLGLPPETQYF	TGCAGCGTTAACCAACTCCTGGGACTTCCCCCGGAGACCCAGTACTTC	TRBV29-1	.	.	TRBJ2-5
CSARQGAYEQYF	TGCAGCGCAAGACAGGGGGCCTACGAGCAGTACTTC	TRBV29-1	TRBD1	.	TRBJ2-7
CSVGGGVTGEKLFF	TGCAGCGTTGGAGGAGGGGTAACGGGAGAAAAACTGTTTTTT	TRBV29-1	.	.	TRBJ1-4
CASSPTGLAVETQYF	TGTGCCAGCAGCCCCACCGGGCTAGCCGTCGAGACCCAGTACTTC	TRBV7-2	.	.	TRBJ2-5
CASSLVDFTEAFF	TGTGCCAGCAGCTTAGTGGACTTTACTGAAGCTTTCTTT	TRBV11-3	.	.	TRBJ1-1
CASKLSGANVLTF	TGTGCCAGCAAACTCTCTGGGGCCAACGTCCTGACTTTC	TRBV11-2	.	few	TRBJ2-6
CASSLVARGLRTNTEAFF	TGTGCCAGCAGCTTGGTAGCTAGGGGGCTACGGACGAACACTGAAGCTTTCTTT	TRBV5-6	TRBD1	once	TRBJ1-1
CASSFQDSNQPQHF	TGTGCCAGTAGTTTCCAGGATAGCAATCAGCCCCAGCATTTT	TRBV19	.	.	TRBJ1-5
CASRSTSGGTGELFF	TGTGCCAGCAGGTCGACTAGCGGGGGGACCGGGGAGCTGTTTTTT	TRBV6-5	TRBD2	.	TRBJ2-2
CASSRGSRDNEQFF	TGTGCCAGCAGCCGGGGGTCGCGGGACAATGAGCAGTTCTTC	TRBV5-6	.	.	TRBJ2-1
CASSLVSIQLAGYNEQFF	TGCGCCAGCAGCTTGGTGTCTATCCAGCTAGCTGGTTACAATGAGCAGTTCTTC	TRBV5-1	.	few	TRBJ2-1
CATSRVPGLAPGANTGELFF	TGTGCCACCAGCAGAGTACCGGGACTAGCTCCGGGAGCGAACACCGGGGAGCTGTTTTTT	TRBV15	TRBD2	.	TRBJ2-2
CSAASGTGYTDTQYF	TGCAGCGCCGCATCCGGGACAGGCTACACAGATACGCAGTATTTT	TRBV29-1	TRBD1	.	TRBJ2-3
CASSLRLGEKQYF	TGTGCCAGCAGTTTAAGATTAGGGGAAAAGCAGTACTTC	TRBV27	.	once	TRBJ2-7
CASSLDPGSGRKTF	TGTGCCAGCAGCTTAGATCCAGGCTCTGGAAGGAAGACCTTC	TRBV11-2	.	.	TRBJ1-2
CASSVTRETQYF	TGTGCCAGTAGTGTGACTCGAGAGACCCAGTACTTC	TRBV19	.	.	TRBJ2-5
CASAGGSGGLAPQHF	TGTGCCAGCGCAGGGGGCTCGGGGGGACTGGCGCCCCAGCATTTT	TRBV28	TRBD1	.	TRBJ1-5
CASRKKLAGGINYEQYF	TGTGCCAGCCGTAAGAAGCTAGCGGGGGGTATAAACTACGAGCAGTACTTC	TRBV27	TRBD2	.	TRBJ2-7
CASSPGLGDYGYTF	TGCGCCAGCAGCCCGGGACTTGGGGACTATGGCTACACCTTC	TRBV4-3	.	.	TRBJ1-2
CASSGGLAGGFANTGELFF	TGCGCCAGCAGCGGCGGACTAGCGGGGGGGTTCGCGAACACCGGGGAGCTGTTTTTT	TRBV4-3	TRBD2	.	TRBJ2-2